The rows below give T cell receptor beta chains drawn from one sample of a study of identical twins. TCRdb re-derived calls from the 5' RACE reads in MiXCR, one entry per CDR3 protein. The sample has about 660,000 distinct CDR3 sequences; 8.6% are singletons. These data were also filed under a second study, of yellow fever vaccine responses in identical twins.

What was sequenced was PBMCs. The receptors were gathered from a young woman in good health. Each CDR3 is given with its conserved first and last residue. The D gene is left open where the match is weak. Clone size is given for some rows only: seen once, a few or many times, or a class if the clone is expanded.

>TRBJ1-2|TRBV29-1|-|TRBD1
CSARLQGWHYGYTF
TGCAGCGCCAGATTACAGGGGTGGCACTATGGCTACACCTTC
>TRBJ1-4|TRBV28|few|TRBD1
CASNGMGQGDEKLFF
TGTGCCAGCAACGGTATGGGACAGGGGGATGAAAAACTGTTTTTT
>TRBJ2-3|TRBV20-1|many|-
CSAKTEADTQYF
TGCAGTGCCAAGACGGAAGCAGATACGCAGTATTTT
>TRBJ1-1|TRBV12-3/TRBV12-4|many|-
CASSPNPSLTEAFF
TGTGCCAGCAGTCCCAATCCCAGCCTCACTGAAGCTTTCTTT
>TRBJ2-4|TRBV4-2|-|-
CASSQVAGTIQYF
TGTGCCAGCAGCCAAGTGGCTGGGACCATTCAGTACTTC
>TRBJ2-3|TRBV4-2|many|TRBD2
CASSQEVAGGLEDTQYF
TGTGCCAGCAGCCAAGAGGTAGCGGGGGGCCTCGAAGATACGCAGTATTTT
>TRBJ2-7|TRBV20-1|few|TRBD2
CSARDQWRESDASYEQYF
TGCAGTGCTAGAGATCAATGGCGGGAGAGCGATGCGTCCTACGAGCAGTACTTC
>TRBJ1-6|TRBV7-8|few|-
CASSIRDGNSPLHF
TGTGCCAGCAGCATACGGGACGGCAATTCACCCCTCCACTTT
>TRBJ2-2|TRBV15|many|TRBD2
CATSRELAINTGELFF
TGTGCCACCAGCAGAGAACTAGCGATAAACACCGGGGAGCTGTTTTTT
>TRBJ2-5|TRBV20-1|few|-
CSATYPGSGQGTQYF
TGCAGTGCTACCTACCCCGGGTCAGGGCAAGGGACCCAGTACTTC
>TRBJ2-4|TRBV15|-|TRBD1
CATSRGVEGTGGTLAKNIQYF
TGTGCCACCAGCAGAGGGGTCGAAGGGACAGGGGGGACTCTAGCCAAAAACATTCAGTACTTC
>TRBJ2-1|TRBV5-6|-|TRBD2
CASSLGLAGGQQFF
TGTGCCAGCAGCTTGGGTCTAGCGGGGGGGCAGCAGTTCTTC
>TRBJ2-2|TRBV28|few|-
CASKIGTKNTGELFF
TGTGCCAGCAAAATTGGGACAAAGAACACCGGGGAGCTGTTTTTT
>TRBJ2-7|TRBV4-3|-|-
CASSQDRTSFYEQYF
TGCGCCAGCAGCCAAGACAGAACCTCCTTCTACGAGCAGTACTTC
>TRBJ2-1|TRBV7-2|-|TRBD2
CASSLANSGRSYNEQFF
TGTGCCAGCAGCTTAGCGAATAGCGGGCGGTCCTACAATGAGCAGTTCTTC
>TRBJ1-1|TRBV28|-|TRBD1
CASSSADRGNTEAFF
TGTGCCAGCAGTTCCGCGGACAGGGGAAACACTGAAGCTTTCTTT
>TRBJ1-6|TRBV4-3|few|TRBD1
CASSTRTGTGGSPLHF
TGCGCCAGCAGCACCCGGACAGGGACGGGGGGTTCACCCCTCCACTTT
>TRBJ2-7|TRBV20-1|few|-
CSARYISSYEQYF
TGCAGTGCTAGGTACATTAGCTCCTACGAGCAGTACTTC
>TRBJ2-5|TRBV5-1|few|TRBD1
CASSSQTGRLEETQYF
TGCGCCAGCAGCTCGCAGACAGGGAGATTGGAGGAGACCCAGTACTTC
>TRBJ2-7|TRBV7-9|few|TRBD1
CASSLPGTGIHEQYF
TGTGCCAGCAGCTTACCGGGGACAGGGATCCACGAGCAGTACTTC
>TRBJ2-1|TRBV7-3|many|-
CASSLKEGVESHRIRLSSYNEQFF
TGTGCCAGCAGCTTAAAGGAGGGAGTCGAGTCGCACAGGATCCGACTAAGCTCCTACAATGAGCAGTTCTTC
>TRBJ2-2|TRBV3-1|many|TRBD1
CASSYPQGRELFF
TGTGCCAGCAGCTATCCACAGGGGAGGGAGCTGTTTTTT
>TRBJ2-3|TRBV20-1|-|-
CSARSGTSTDTQYF
TGCAGTGCTAGGAGCGGAACTAGCACAGATACGCAGTATTTT